This T cell receptor beta chain appears in the sequencing data of a study of breast tumors, draining lymph nodes, adjacent tissues. In its sample, this clonotype was seen many times. No antigen is known for it. Study-level results: Luminal-like breast cancer showed significantly higher tumor–nontumor repertoire similarity than basal-like. The data were judged consistent with most tumor T cells coming from lymph node and expanding in tumor. Tumors had less TCR diversity than lymph nodes, more than nontumor tissue. That most tumor T cells come from lymph nodes remained unproven.

Breast cancer patients provided tissue from their axillary draining lymph nodes. V was shortened by 3 bases and J by 0 bases, with 3 bases between the two germline ends. This CDR3 comprises 13 residues. In germline, CDR1 is KGHSH, CDR2 LQKENI. TCRdb reanalysed the multiplex PCR reads using MiXCR and keeps one entry per CDR3 protein. The sample lists approximately 190,000 distinct CDR3 sequences; roughly 31% were seen once. Sequencing used axillary lymph node tissue. The gene calls are TRBV18 and TRBJ1-5; unclear D gene. This TCR was recovered from a female donor with breast cancer. Some clones in this sample may be carry-over from other donors' samples. This chain's CDR3 is CASSPSSNQPQHF. In nucleotides, the CDR3 is TGTGCCAGCTCACCCAGTAGCAATCAGCCCCAGCATTTT.